The rows below give T cell receptor beta chains drawn from one sample of a study of T cells after posttransplantation cyclophosphamide. Sequenced by immunoSEQ multiplex PCR; TCRdb stores in-frame clones only, minus some. The table has around 870 clones, less than 75% seen once. The sequencing input was memory CD8+ T cells sorted from blood. The source is a woman in her fifties or sixties in good health and a related stem cell transplant donor. Each CDR3 is given with its conserved first and last residue. The order of the fields is V gene, D gene, clone size, J gene, CDR3 protein, CDR3 DNA. D genes are given only for firm matches. Size tells how often a clone was seen (once, few, many) or the class of an expanded clone, and some rows leave it out.

TRBV7-9	.	few	TRBJ2-2	CASSSAEEPGELFF	TGTGCCAGCAGCTCAGCTGAAGAGCCCGGGGAGCTGTTTTTT
TRBV7-2	TRBD2	.	TRBJ2-1	CASSLSGVYNEQFF	TGTGCCAGCAGCCTTAGCGGGGTCTACAATGAGCAGTTCTTC
TRBV7-2	.	large	TRBJ2-7	CASSLDPAGQGYEQYF	TGTGCCAGCAGTCTAGACCCGGCGGGGCAGGGCTACGAGCAGTACTTC
TRBV28	.	.	TRBJ2-5	CASSLFLGGNQGTQYF	TGTGCCAGCAGTTTATTTTTGGGTGGCAACCAGGGGACCCAGTACTTC
TRBV7-9	TRBD2	.	TRBJ2-7	CASSLETSERPYEQYF	TGTGCCAGCAGCTTAGAGACTAGCGAAAGGCCCTACGAGCAGTACTTC
TRBV7-9	.	.	TRBJ1-1	CASSANLPAEAFF	TGTGCCAGCAGCGCCAATCTTCCAGCTGAAGCTTTCTTT
TRBV27	.	.	TRBJ2-5	CASSLWSGGDQETQYF	TGTGCCAGCAGTTTATGGTCCGGGGGAGACCAAGAGACCCAGTACTTC
TRBV19	TRBD1	.	TRBJ1-2	CASSPGGLYGYTF	TGTGCCAGTAGTCCAGGGGGCCTTTATGGCTACACCTTC
TRBV28	.	.	TRBJ1-1	CASSLRAGVNTEAFF	TGTGCCAGCAGTTTAAGAGCGGGGGTAAACACTGAAGCTTTCTTT
TRBV27	.	.	TRBJ2-6	CASTPGGIGSGANVLTF	TGTGCCAGCACCCCCGGGGGAATTGGCTCTGGGGCCAACGTCCTGACTTTC
TRBV6-4	.	.	TRBJ2-3	CASSEGGALYF	TGTGCCAGCAGTGAAGGGGGAGCCCTATATTTT
TRBV2	TRBD1	few	TRBJ2-7	CASRPGTGGPEQYF	TGTGCCAGCAGACCCGGGACAGGAGGTCCCGAGCAGTACTTC
TRBV27	.	.	TRBJ1-1	CASSVHRASEAFF	TGTGCCAGCAGTGTCCACAGGGCCTCTGAAGCTTTCTTT
TRBV19	TRBD2	.	TRBJ2-1	CASSIEGGSGYNEQFF	TGTGCCAGTAGTATAGAGGGGGGGAGCGGTTACAATGAGCAGTTCTTC
TRBV6-6	TRBD2	.	TRBJ2-5	CASNGGDETQYF	TGTGCCAGCAACGGGGGGGATGAGACCCAGTACTTC
TRBV9	TRBD2	.	TRBJ2-2	CASSVKRTSGNTGELFF	TGTGCCAGCAGCGTAAAGCGGACTAGCGGGAACACCGGGGAGCTGTTTTTT
TRBV7-9	TRBD1	.	TRBJ1-4	CASSSRLTGVNEKLFF	TGTGCCAGCAGCTCACGATTGACAGGGGTTAATGAAAAACTGTTTTTT
TRBV10-3	TRBD2	once	TRBJ2-3	CAISGRSGTPDTQYF	TGTGCCATCAGTGGACGTAGCGGGACCCCAGATACGCAGTATTTT
TRBV19	.	.	TRBJ1-2	CASTPVEESHGYTF	TGTGCCAGTACCCCGGTCGAGGAATCCCATGGCTACACCTTC
TRBV7-6	TRBD1	.	TRBJ2-5	CASRIEMDRGNSQYF	TGTGCCAGCAGAATCGAGATGGACAGGGGGAATAGCCAGTACTTC
TRBV15	.	.	TRBJ1-5	CATSGGENQPQHF	TGTGCCACCTCAGGCGGGGAAAATCAGCCCCAGCATTTT
TRBV7-8	TRBD2	.	TRBJ2-7	CASSPGTSYEQYF	TGTGCCAGCAGCCCCGGGACTAGCTACGAGCAGTACTTC
TRBV7-8	TRBD2	few	TRBJ2-1	CASSFFRGGEEYNEQFF	TGTGCCAGCAGCTTCTTTCGGGGGGGGGAGGAATACAATGAGCAGTTCTTC
TRBV28	.	.	TRBJ2-3	CASSFLSGTDTQYF	TGTGCCAGCAGTTTCCTTAGCGGCACAGATACGCAGTATTTT
TRBV5-4	TRBD2	.	TRBJ2-2	CASSLAGGRVGELFF	TGTGCCAGCAGCTTAGCGGGAGGACGAGTCGGGGAGCTGTTTTTT